Below, 19 T cell receptor beta chains from the same sample are listed, as sequenced in a study of shared clonotypes between healthy human individuals. Repertoires were generated with immunoSEQ multiplex PCR, while TCRdb's copy carries only in-frame clones and drops some. Among over a million clones listed, more than 75% were seen once. The sequenced sample was memory CD4+ T cells from PBMCs. The subset was: CD45RA-negative fraction. The origin of the receptors is a man aged 18 to 30 in good health. Some clones in this sample may be carry-over from other donors' samples.

This chain uses TRBV28 with TRBJ2-1; TRBD2 might be the D (6 bases). V gave up 7 bases and J gave up 3 bases, with 10 bases separating them. CDR1 and CDR2 (germline): MDHEN, SYDVKM. The CDR3 extends over 13 amino acids. Here the CDR3 reads CASTLASYNEQFF. Here the CDR3 DNA reads TGTGCCAGCACCCTAGCGAGCTACAATGAGCAGTTCTTC. The entire variable domain, with the rest obtained from reference TRBV28 and TRBJ2-1, is as follows: DVKVTQSSRYLVKRTGEKVFLECVQDMDHENMFWYRQDPGLGLRLIYFSYDVKMKEKGDIPEGYSVSREKKERFSLILESASTNQTSMYLCASTLASYNEQFFGPGTRLTVL.

The chain links TRBV19 to TRBJ2-7, with 9 bases that match TRBD2. Losses at the gene ends were 5 bases for V and 4 bases for J; bases not matched to a gene: 9. Germline V lookup: CDR1 LNHDA, CDR2 SQIVND (reference sequence). CDR3 size: 15 residues. The CDR3 is CASSVQGTSLYEQYF. CDR3 nucleotide sequence: TGTGCCAGTAGTGTACAAGGGACTAGCTTGTACGAGCAGTACTTC. Based on the CDR3 plus reference TRBV19 and TRBJ2-7, the full variable domain is DGGITQSPKYLFRKEGQNVTLSCEQNLNHDAMYWYRQDPGQGLRLIYYSQIVNDFQKGDIAEGYSVSREKKESFPLTVTSAQKNPTAFYLCASSVQGTSLYEQYFGPGTRLTVT.

The rearrangement uses TRBV19 and TRBJ2-3, with D perhaps TRBD1 or TRBD2 (5 bases each). The length of the CDR3 is 12 residues. Trimming pared 7 bases from V and 7 bases from J, leaving 12 bases between. Germline assignment: CDR1 LNHDA and CDR2 SQIVND (reference sequence). DNA of the CDR3: TGTGCCAGTACAGGTTGGGGGAATACGCAGTATTTT. The encoded protein is CASTGWGNTQYF.

The chain employs TRBV28 and TRBJ1-1; no clear D gene. CDR3 length equals 14 residues. Germline values: CDR1 MDHEN, CDR2 SYDVKM. Trimming took off 3 bases at V and 3 bases at J, with 11 bases between the two ends. CDR3 in amino acids: CASSFGSIDTEAFF. In nucleotides, the CDR3 is TGTGCCAGCAGTTTTGGCAGTATTGACACTGAAGCTTTCTTT.

This sequence joins TRBV7-2 and TRBJ2-5; possibly TRBD1 for D (6 bases). The germline V and J ends were trimmed by 5 bases and 2 bases, with 9 bases remaining between them. CDR1 is SGHTA, CDR2 FQGNSA, per germline. The CDR3 covers 13 residues. The CDR3 protein is CASSLGAQETQYF. The CDR3 DNA is TGTGCCAGCAGCCTGGGGGCTCAAGAGACCCAGTACTTC. The whole variable domain, filled in from reference TRBV7-2 and TRBJ2-5, reads GAGVSQSPSNKVTEKGKDVELRCDPISGHTALYWYRQSLGQGLEFLIYFQGNSAPDKSGLPSDRFSAERTGGSVSTLTIQRTQQEDSAVYLCASSLGAQETQYFGPGTRLLVL.

V usage is TRBV28 and J usage is TRBJ2-1, with 7 positions matching TRBD1. The CDR3 has 14 residues. V dropped 6 bases and J dropped 7; count of bases not matched to a gene: 9. CDR1 is MDHEN and CDR2 is SYDVKM in the germline V gene. CDR3 region: CASSRNRGENEQFF. For the CDR3, the DNA is TGTGCCAGCAGCAGAAACAGGGGAGAGAATGAGCAGTTCTTC.

This clone appeared a single time. The same CDR3 can be traced to other DNA sequences in this sample. The gene calls are TRBV28 and TRBJ1-2; no clear D. The V end was cut by 3 bases, the J end by 4 bases, with 6 bases between. Germline lookup yields CDR1 MDHEN and CDR2 SYDVKM. The CDR3 loop spans 12 amino acids. This CDR3 reads CASSLRAYGYTF. The CDR3 bases are TGTGCCAGCAGTTTGAGAGCCTATGGCTACACCTTC.

V gene TRBV5-1 combines with J gene TRBJ2-7, with TRBD2 matching over 11 bases. This CDR3 has 18 amino acids. CDR1 and CDR2 from the germline V gene are SGHRS and YFSETQ. The V and J ends lost 2 bases and 2 bases, in that order; junction bases with no gene match: 12. The CDR3 DNA sequence: TGCGCCAGCAGCTTCTTAGCTGCGACTAGCGGGATAACCTACGAGCAGTACTTC. This codes for CASSFLAATSGITYEQYF.

The chain links TRBV7-7 to TRBJ2-1; D is ambiguous. Germline CDR1 reads SSHAT; CDR2 reads FNYEAQ (reference sequence). V dropped 6 bases and J dropped 6 bases, with 12 bases sitting between them. The CDR3 loop spans 13 amino acids. The CDR3 coding sequence is TGTGCCAGCAGTGATTTTGTGGGCAATGAGCAGTTCTTC. Its translation: CASSDFVGNEQFF.

This chain links TRBV5-1 with TRBJ2-2; 7 nucleotides line up with TRBD2. The ends lost 4 bases at V and 7 bases at J; junction bases unmatched: 10. The CDR3 spans 15 residues. Germline V lookup: CDR1 SGHRS, CDR2 YFSETQ. CDR3 DNA sequence: TGCGCCAGCAGCCCCGGGAGCCCGGGAGGCGGGGAGCTGTTTTTT. Protein sequence: CASSPGSPGGGELFF.

About this clone: Other DNA sequences within the sample encode an identical CDR3. V and J are TRBV2 and TRBJ2-2; a weak D match, TRBD2 (5 bases). The ends were cut back, 9 bases at V and 5 bases at J, with 7 bases in the middle. The germline gives CDR1 SNHLY, CDR2 FYNNEI. The CDR3 is 11 amino acids. CDR3 DNA sequence: TGTGCCAGTCGCGGGACCGGGGAGCTGTTTTTT. Translation gives CASRGTGELFF.

The J gene is TRBJ2-1, the V gene TRBV28; D possibly corresponds to TRBD2 (6 bases). Per germline, CDR1 MDHEN and CDR2 SYDVKM. V lost 6 bases and J 4 bases, leaving 16 bases between the germline ends. This CDR3 has 15 residues. The chain's CDR3 is CASRGAGSLYNEQFF. The CDR3 bases are TGTGCCAGCAGAGGGGCGGGGAGTTTGTACAATGAGCAGTTCTTC.

V is TRBV28 and J is TRBJ1-2; D remains unclear. Per germline, CDR1 MDHEN and CDR2 SYDVKM. The V end lost 6 bases, the J end lost 12 bases, and 20 bases lay between the germline ends. There are 13 residues in the CDR3. The CDR3 loop reads CASRGGQKTINTF. For the CDR3, the DNA is TGTGCCAGCAGGGGCGGGCAGAAGACTATCAACACCTTC.

This clone was found a few times. A read error may account for a junction end that differs from germline. V gene TRBV25-1 combines with J gene TRBJ2-7; D ambiguous. CDR3 size: 12 residues. Germline V lookup: CDR1 MGHDK, CDR2 SYGVNS. CDR3 in amino acids: CASGEVGREQYF. CDR3 DNA sequence: TGTGCCAGCGGTGAGGTCGGGCGCGAGCAGTACTTC.

V and J are TRBV12-5 and TRBJ1-1, with TRBD1 matching 12 bases. This CDR3 spans 14 amino acids. The germline V gene encodes CDR1 LGHNT and CDR2 FRNRAP. Trimming removed 2 bases from V and 12 bases from J; junction bases left unmatched: 7. CDR3 region: CASGLPGTGGLTFF. In DNA form, the CDR3 reads TGTGCTAGTGGTTTGCCGGGGACAGGGGGCTTGACTTTCTTT.

The chain's CDR3 is CASSVDPGGVNTEAFF. Here the CDR3 DNA reads TGTGCCAGCAGCGTAGATCCAGGGGGCGTGAACACTGAAGCTTTCTTT. V usage is TRBV9 and J usage is TRBJ1-1; TRBD1 matches at 8 bases. This CDR3 has 16 amino acids. CDR1 SGDLS and CDR2 YYNGEE come from the germline V gene. Germline trimming cut 0 bases from V and 0 bases from J; bases unmatched to any gene: 4.

This clone is a singleton in its sample. This chain joins TRBV27 and TRBJ2-5; 10 nucleotides agree with TRBD2. This CDR3 has 14 amino acids. Germline V gene sequence: CDR1 MNHEY, CDR2 SMNVEV (reference sequence). V was clipped by 3 bases and J by 5 bases; unmatched bases: 3. Written as DNA, the CDR3 is TGTGCCAGCAGTTTTAGCGGGAGGAAGGAGACCCAGTACTTC. Its protein product is CASSFSGRKETQYF.

V is TRBV2 and J is TRBJ2-2; 9 bases align to TRBD2. The V gene's germline CDR1 is SNHLY and CDR2 FYNNEI. The CDR3 extends over 15 amino acids. V dropped 4 bases and J dropped 5; count of bases not matched to a gene: 5. CDR3 amino acids: CASSGSGRLTGELFF. DNA of the CDR3: TGTGCCAGCAGTGGAAGCGGGAGGCTAACCGGGGAGCTGTTTTTT. Drawing the rest from reference TRBV2 and TRBJ2-2, the complete variable domain is EPEVTQTPSHQVTQMGQEVILRCVPISNHLYFYWYRQILGQKVEFLVSFYNNEISEKSEIFDDQFSVERPDGSNFTLKIRSTKLEDSAMYFCASSGSGRLTGELFFGEGSRLTVL.

This sequence joins TRBV7-2 and TRBJ2-1; perhaps TRBD1 as D (5 bases). There are 14 residues in the CDR3. The germline V gene encodes CDR1 SGHTA and CDR2 FQGNSA. Trimming took off 8 bases at V and 10 bases at J, with 21 bases between the two ends. CDR3 DNA sequence: TGTGCCAGCGCTTTCTCCGTGGGGCTACGGGAGCAGTTCTTC. Protein: CASAFSVGLREQFF.